A selection of T cell receptor beta chains follows, all from one sample in a study of OX40 agonist ivuxolimab in advanced cancers. The assay was immunoSEQ multiplex PCR, and TCRdb's table has in-frame clones only and misses some. The repertoire consists of over 55,000 clones, with 80% to 85% occurring once and the leading ten covering around 0.77%. The starting material was CD4+ or CD8+ T cells sorted from blood, obtained in a trial of the OX40 agonist ivuxolimab. The receptor set was obtained from an adult with an advanced solid tumor such as melanoma, head and neck, liver or kidney cancer. CDR3s include the opening cysteine and the closing phenylalanine or tryptophan. Not all rows give a size; the values are once, few, many and, for expanded clones, a class.

V: TRBV7-2
size: NA
J: TRBJ2-5
CDR3: CASSTQPGQRETQYF

V: TRBV14
size: NA
J: TRBJ2-5
CDR3: CASSPLLAGGLPQETQYF

V: TRBV4-1
size: few
J: TRBJ2-2
CDR3: CARPGHRNTGELFF

V: TRBV2
size: NA
J: TRBJ1-5
CDR3: CASSPRRAPMANQPQHF

V: TRBV4-1
size: NA
J: TRBJ2-1
CDR3: CASSQDLAGGRGEQFF

V: TRBV28
size: NA
J: TRBJ1-2
CDR3: CASSTTSRVYGYTF

V: TRBV5-5
size: NA
J: TRBJ1-1
CDR3: CASSLGGQLGTEAFF

V: TRBV15
size: NA
J: TRBJ1-4
CDR3: CATSREQGFLIDEKLFF

V: TRBV7-9
size: NA
J: TRBJ2-5
CDR3: CASSVRTSGRETQYF

V: TRBV29-1
size: NA
J: TRBJ2-3
CDR3: CSGVSSTDTQYF

V: TRBV7-9
size: NA
J: TRBJ2-5
CDR3: CASSSTSRETQYF

V: TRBV7-2
size: NA
J: TRBJ2-7
CDR3: CASSRRASYEQYF

V: TRBV5-1
size: few
J: TRBJ1-5
CDR3: CASSEGQAGNQPQHF

V: TRBV2
size: once
J: TRBJ2-7
CDR3: CASSGSGQSYEQYF